This T cell receptor beta chain was identified in a study of T cell responses to AZD1222 COVID-19 vaccine. The study's findings and limits: Recipients of two AZD1222 doses showed rising Spike-specific TCR breadth and depth.

The CDR3 totals 15 residues. Between the trimmed V and J ends, which lost 0 bases and 0 bases, there was a span of 10 bases. Germline V lookup: CDR1 SGHRS, CDR2 YFSETQ. The method was immunoSEQ multiplex PCR; TCRdb's version includes in-frame clones alone and lacks a portion of them. The sample records about 260,000 clones, more than 80% being singletons. This clone appeared a few times. Its target is not known. The source was peripheral blood, collected on day 0 of AZD1222 vaccination. This TCR derives from an adult in good health. The chain carries TRBV5-1 and TRBJ2-7, with a tentative D call TRBD2 (6 bases). CDR3 in amino acids: CASSLAGDSSYEQYF. CDR3 coding DNA: TGCGCCAGCAGCTTGGCCGGGGACTCCTCCTACGAGCAGTACTTC.